Listed below are T cell receptor beta chains from one sample, sequenced in a study of T-cell reconstitution after alpha-beta-depleted transplantation in children. TCRdb re-called the PCR reads with MiXCR, one entry per CDR3 protein. The data hold about 980,000 distinct CDR3 sequences, with roughly 31% observed a single time. Sequenced material: PBMCs, mostly from graft donor cells, taken 360 days after TCRalphabeta/CD19-depleted stem cell transplant. The receptors here all came from a boy less than two years old who had a stem cell transplant for SCID, so the T cells may come from the graft donor. Both conserved end residues are part of each CDR3. Each record gives: clone size, V gene, J gene, D gene, CDR3 protein, CDR3 DNA. A D gene is named only where the DNA matches it firmly. Part of the rows lack a size; the others show once, few, many or a class for expanded clones.

size: NA; V: TRBV12-3/TRBV12-4; J: TRBJ2-7; D: NA; CDR3: CASSFRENSYEQYF; DNA: TGTGCCAGCAGTTTCAGGGAGAACTCCTACGAGCAGTACTTC
size: NA; V: TRBV7-9; J: TRBJ2-2; D: NA; CDR3: CASSPTLSGSGELFF; DNA: TGTGCCAGCAGCCCCACCCTCTCGGGGTCCGGGGAGCTGTTTTTT
size: NA; V: TRBV10-2; J: TRBJ2-2; D: NA; CDR3: CASSEVGGRGAGELFF; DNA: TGCGCCAGCAGTGAAGTCGGGGGCCGGGGCGCCGGGGAGCTGTTTTTT
size: few; V: TRBV5-1; J: TRBJ1-6; D: NA; CDR3: CASSAGTVYNSPLHF; DNA: TGCGCCAGCAGCGCCGGGACGGTGTATAATTCACCCCTCCACTTT
size: few; V: TRBV2; J: TRBJ1-4; D: NA; CDR3: CASSRGAIEKLFF; DNA: TGTGCCAGCAGCAGAGGGGCGATTGAAAAACTGTTTTTT
size: NA; V: TRBV7-9; J: TRBJ2-2; D: NA; CDR3: CASEDGGYTGELFF; DNA: TGTGCCAGCGAGGACGGGGGATACACCGGGGAGCTGTTTTTT
size: few; V: TRBV29-1; J: TRBJ2-1; D: TRBD1; CDR3: CSVEDLRQGQQQFF; DNA: TGCAGCGTTGAAGACCTTCGACAGGGGCAGCAGCAGTTCTTC
size: NA; V: TRBV12-3/TRBV12-4; J: TRBJ2-7; D: TRBD1; CDR3: CASGTSGTGTGESGQYF; DNA: TGTGCCAGCGGCACTTCCGGGACAGGGACAGGGGAGAGCGGGCAGTACTTC
size: NA; V: TRBV12-3/TRBV12-4; J: TRBJ1-2; D: TRBD1; CDR3: CASSSLTGGKVGGYTF; DNA: TGTGCCAGCAGTTCATTAACAGGGGGGAAGGTTGGCGGCTACACCTTC
size: few; V: TRBV27; J: TRBJ2-3; D: TRBD1; CDR3: CASSPWDRGTDTQYF; DNA: TGTGCCAGCAGCCCATGGGACAGGGGGACAGATACGCAGTATTTT
size: few; V: TRBV12-3/TRBV12-4; J: TRBJ2-7; D: NA; CDR3: CASSRDRYYEQYF; DNA: TGTGCCAGCAGCCGGGACCGATACTACGAGCAGTACTTC
size: NA; V: TRBV29-1; J: TRBJ2-3; D: NA; CDR3: CSVDAGSQRSTDTQYF; DNA: TGCAGCGTTGACGCCGGGTCCCAGAGGAGCACAGATACGCAGTATTTT
size: NA; V: TRBV10-3; J: TRBJ2-3; D: NA; CDR3: CAISVIDTQYF; DNA: TGTGCCATCAGTGTGATAGATACGCAGTATTTT
size: once; V: TRBV11-2; J: TRBJ2-1; D: TRBD2; CDR3: CASTPHGASGEGEQFF; DNA: TGTGCCAGCACCCCTCACGGGGCTAGCGGGGAGGGGGAGCAGTTCTTC
size: few; V: TRBV12-3/TRBV12-4; J: TRBJ1-2; D: NA; CDR3: CASSLGDTPGYGYTF; DNA: TGTGCCAGCAGTTTAGGGGACACCCCGGGCTATGGCTACACCTTC
size: NA; V: TRBV12-3/TRBV12-4; J: TRBJ1-2; D: NA; CDR3: CASGAGGGGYTF; DNA: TGTGCCAGCGGGGCGGGAGGCGGTGGCTACACCTTC
size: once; V: TRBV7-9; J: TRBJ1-5; D: NA; CDR3: CASSFGTSVYSNQPQHF; DNA: TGTGCCAGCAGCTTCGGGACATCCGTTTATAGCAATCAGCCCCAGCATTTT
size: many; V: TRBV12-3/TRBV12-4; J: TRBJ2-7; D: TRBD1; CDR3: CASRRQGVYEQYF; DNA: TGTGCCAGCAGAAGACAGGGAGTTTACGAGCAGTACTTC
size: NA; V: TRBV20-1; J: TRBJ1-1; D: NA; CDR3: CSARFSLDTEAFF; DNA: TGCAGTGCTAGATTCAGTCTTGACACTGAAGCTTTCTTT
size: few; V: TRBV12-3/TRBV12-4; J: TRBJ2-5; D: NA; CDR3: CASRLGTAVVETQYF; DNA: TGTGCCAGCAGGCTCGGGACTGCCGTGGTGGAGACCCAGTACTTC